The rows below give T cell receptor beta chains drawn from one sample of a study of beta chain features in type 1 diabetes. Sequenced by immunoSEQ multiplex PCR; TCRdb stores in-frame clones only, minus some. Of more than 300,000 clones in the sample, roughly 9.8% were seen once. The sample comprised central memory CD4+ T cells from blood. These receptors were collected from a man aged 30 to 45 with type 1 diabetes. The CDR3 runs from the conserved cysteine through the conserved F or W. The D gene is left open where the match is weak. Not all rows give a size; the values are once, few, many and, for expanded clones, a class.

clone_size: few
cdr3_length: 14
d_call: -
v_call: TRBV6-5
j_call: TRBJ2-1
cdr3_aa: CASSENLPGDEQFF
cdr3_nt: TGTGCCAGCAGTGAAAATCTTCCGGGAGATGAGCAGTTCTTC

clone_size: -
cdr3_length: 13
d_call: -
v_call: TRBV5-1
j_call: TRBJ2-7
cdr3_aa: CASTSPGGDEQYF
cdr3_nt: TGCGCCAGCACCTCCCCTGGCGGGGACGAGCAGTACTTC

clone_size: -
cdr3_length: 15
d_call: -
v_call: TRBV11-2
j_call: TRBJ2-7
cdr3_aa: CASSPLRQGGYEQYF
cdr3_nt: TGTGCCAGCAGCCCCTTGCGCCAGGGTGGTTACGAGCAGTACTTC

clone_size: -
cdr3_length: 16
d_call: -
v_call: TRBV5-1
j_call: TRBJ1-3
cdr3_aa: CASSLAVSRKGNTIYF
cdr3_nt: TGCGCCAGCAGCTTGGCCGTTAGCCGGAAAGGAAACACCATATATTTT

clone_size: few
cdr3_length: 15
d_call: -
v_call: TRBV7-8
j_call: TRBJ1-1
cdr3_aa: CASSGRESVDTEAFF
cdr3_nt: TGTGCCAGCTCCGGACGGGAGAGTGTGGACACTGAAGCTTTCTTT

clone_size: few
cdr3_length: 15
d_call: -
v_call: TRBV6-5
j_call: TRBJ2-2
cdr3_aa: CASSDSAGNTGELFF
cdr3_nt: TGTGCCAGCAGTGACTCGGCAGGGAACACCGGGGAGCTGTTTTTT

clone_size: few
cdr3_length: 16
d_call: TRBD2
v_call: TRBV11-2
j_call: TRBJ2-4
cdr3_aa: CASSLDPGRDKNIQYF
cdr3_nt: TGTGCCAGCAGCTTAGATCCAGGGAGGGACAAAAACATTCAGTACTTC

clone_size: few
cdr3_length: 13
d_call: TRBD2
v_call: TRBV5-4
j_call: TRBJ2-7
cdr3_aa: CASSSAGVNEQYF
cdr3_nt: TGTGCCAGCAGCTCAGCGGGAGTAAACGAGCAGTACTTC

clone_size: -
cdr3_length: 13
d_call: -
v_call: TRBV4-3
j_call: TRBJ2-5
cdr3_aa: CASSTGVEETQYF
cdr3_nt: TGCGCCAGCAGTACAGGCGTGGAAGAGACCCAGTACTTC

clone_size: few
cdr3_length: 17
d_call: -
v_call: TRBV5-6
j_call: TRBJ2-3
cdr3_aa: CASSSRGGTTSTDTQYF
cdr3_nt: TGTGCCAGCAGCTCTCGAGGGGGGACCACTAGCACAGATACGCAGTATTTT

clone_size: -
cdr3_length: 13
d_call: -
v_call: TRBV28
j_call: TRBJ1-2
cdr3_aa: CASSSGTRSGYTF
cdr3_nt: TGTGCCAGCAGCTCAGGGACTAGGAGTGGCTACACCTTC

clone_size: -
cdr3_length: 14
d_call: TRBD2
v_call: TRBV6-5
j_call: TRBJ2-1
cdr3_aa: CASRPGLAYNEQFF
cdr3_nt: TGTGCCAGCAGGCCGGGACTAGCTTACAATGAGCAGTTCTTC